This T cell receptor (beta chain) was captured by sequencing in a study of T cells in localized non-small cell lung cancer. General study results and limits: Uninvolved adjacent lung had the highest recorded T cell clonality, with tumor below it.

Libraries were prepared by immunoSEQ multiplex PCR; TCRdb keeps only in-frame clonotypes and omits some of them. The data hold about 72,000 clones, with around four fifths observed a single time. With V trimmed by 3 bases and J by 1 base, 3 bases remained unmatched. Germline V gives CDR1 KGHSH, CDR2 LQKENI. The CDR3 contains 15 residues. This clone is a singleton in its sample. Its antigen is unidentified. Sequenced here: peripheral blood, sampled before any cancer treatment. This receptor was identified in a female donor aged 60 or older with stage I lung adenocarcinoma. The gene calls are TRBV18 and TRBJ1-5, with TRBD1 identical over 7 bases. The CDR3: CASSPTGTSNQPQHF. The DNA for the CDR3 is TGTGCCAGCTCACCGACAGGGACAAGCAATCAGCCCCAGCATTTT.